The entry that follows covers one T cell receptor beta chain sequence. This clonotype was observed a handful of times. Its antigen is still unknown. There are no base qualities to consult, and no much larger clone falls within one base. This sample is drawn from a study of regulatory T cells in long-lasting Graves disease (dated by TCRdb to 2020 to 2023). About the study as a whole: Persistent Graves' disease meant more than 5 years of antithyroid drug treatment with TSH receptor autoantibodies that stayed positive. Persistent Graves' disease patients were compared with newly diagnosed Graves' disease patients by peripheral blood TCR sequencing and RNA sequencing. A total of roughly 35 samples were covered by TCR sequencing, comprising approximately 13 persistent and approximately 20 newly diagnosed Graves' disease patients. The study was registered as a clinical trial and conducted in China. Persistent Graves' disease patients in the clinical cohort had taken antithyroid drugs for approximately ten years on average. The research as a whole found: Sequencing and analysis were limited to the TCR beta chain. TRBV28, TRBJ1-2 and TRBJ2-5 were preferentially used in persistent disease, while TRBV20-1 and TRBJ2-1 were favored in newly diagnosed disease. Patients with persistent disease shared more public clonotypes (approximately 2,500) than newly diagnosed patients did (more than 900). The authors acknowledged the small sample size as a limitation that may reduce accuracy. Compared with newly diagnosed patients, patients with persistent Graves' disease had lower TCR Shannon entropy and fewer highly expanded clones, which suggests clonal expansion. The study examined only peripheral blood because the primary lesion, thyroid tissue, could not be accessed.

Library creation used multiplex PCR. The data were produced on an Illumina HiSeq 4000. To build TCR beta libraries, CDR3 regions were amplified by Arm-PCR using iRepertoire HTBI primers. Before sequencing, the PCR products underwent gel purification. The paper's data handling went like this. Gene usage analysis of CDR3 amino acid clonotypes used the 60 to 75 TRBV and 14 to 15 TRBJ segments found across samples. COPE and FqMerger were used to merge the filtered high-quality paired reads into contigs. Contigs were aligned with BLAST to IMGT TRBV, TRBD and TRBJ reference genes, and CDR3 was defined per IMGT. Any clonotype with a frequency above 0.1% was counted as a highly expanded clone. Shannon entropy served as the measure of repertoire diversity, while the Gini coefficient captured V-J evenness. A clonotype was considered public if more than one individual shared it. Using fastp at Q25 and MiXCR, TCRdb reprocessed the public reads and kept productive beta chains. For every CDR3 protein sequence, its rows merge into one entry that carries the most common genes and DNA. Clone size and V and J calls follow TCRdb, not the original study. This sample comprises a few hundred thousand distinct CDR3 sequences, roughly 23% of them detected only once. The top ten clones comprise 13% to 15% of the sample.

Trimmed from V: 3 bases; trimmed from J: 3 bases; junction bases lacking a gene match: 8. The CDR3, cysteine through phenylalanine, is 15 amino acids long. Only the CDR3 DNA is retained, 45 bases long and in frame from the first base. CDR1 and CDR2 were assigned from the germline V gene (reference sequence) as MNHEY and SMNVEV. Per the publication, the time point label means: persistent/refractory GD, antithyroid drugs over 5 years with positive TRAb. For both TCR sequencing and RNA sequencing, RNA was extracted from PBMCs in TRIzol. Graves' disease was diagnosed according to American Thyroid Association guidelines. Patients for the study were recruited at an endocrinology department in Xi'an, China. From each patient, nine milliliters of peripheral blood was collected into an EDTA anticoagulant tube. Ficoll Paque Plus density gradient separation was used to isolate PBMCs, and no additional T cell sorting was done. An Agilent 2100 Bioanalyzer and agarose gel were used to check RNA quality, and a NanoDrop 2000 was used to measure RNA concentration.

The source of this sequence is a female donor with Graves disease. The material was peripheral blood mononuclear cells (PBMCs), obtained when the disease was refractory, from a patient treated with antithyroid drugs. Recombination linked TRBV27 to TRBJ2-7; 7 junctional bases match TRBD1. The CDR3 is CASSFIAPGGYEQYF. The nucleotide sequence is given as TGTGCCAGCAGTTTTATAGCGCCAGGGGGCTACGAGCAGTACTTC.